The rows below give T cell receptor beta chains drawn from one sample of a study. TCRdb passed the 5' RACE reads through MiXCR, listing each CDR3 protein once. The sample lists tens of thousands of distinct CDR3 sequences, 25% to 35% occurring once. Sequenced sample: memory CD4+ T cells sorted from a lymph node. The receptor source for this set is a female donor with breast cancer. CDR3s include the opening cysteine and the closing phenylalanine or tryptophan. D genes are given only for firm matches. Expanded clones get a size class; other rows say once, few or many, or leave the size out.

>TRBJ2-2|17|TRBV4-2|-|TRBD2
CASSDPAGSGRTGELFF
TGTGCCAGCAGCGACCCAGCGGGGTCGGGTAGGACCGGGGAGCTGTTTTTT
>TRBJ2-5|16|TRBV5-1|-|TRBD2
CASAAGTSGVGETQYF
TGCGCCAGCGCCGCCGGGACTAGCGGGGTTGGGGAGACCCAGTACTTC
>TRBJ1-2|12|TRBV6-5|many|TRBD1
CASKDRRYGYTF
TGTGCCAGCAAGGACAGGCGCTATGGCTACACCTTC
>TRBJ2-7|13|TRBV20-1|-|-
CSASGGAFREQYF
TGCAGTGCTAGTGGGGGGGCGTTTCGCGAGCAGTACTTC
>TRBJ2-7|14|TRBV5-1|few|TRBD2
CASSSLAGYYEQYF
TGCGCCAGCAGCTCCCTAGCGGGGTACTACGAGCAGTACTTC
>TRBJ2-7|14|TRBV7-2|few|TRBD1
CASSNNRGAYEQYF
TGTGCCAGCAGCAATAACAGGGGCGCCTACGAGCAGTACTTC
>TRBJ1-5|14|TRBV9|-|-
CASSVEPGDQPQHF
TGTGCCAGCAGCGTAGAGCCGGGGGACCAGCCCCAGCATTTT
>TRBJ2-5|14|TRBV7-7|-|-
CASSRSEGGETQYF
TGTGCCAGCAGCCGCAGCGAAGGAGGGGAGACCCAGTACTTC
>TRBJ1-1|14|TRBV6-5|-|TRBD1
CASSYRTGGTEAFF
TGTGCCAGCAGCTACCGTACAGGGGGCACTGAAGCTTTCTTT
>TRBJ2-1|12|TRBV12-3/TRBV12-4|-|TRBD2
CASSSPGGRRFF
TGTGCCAGCAGTTCGCCGGGGGGTAGGCGGTTCTTC
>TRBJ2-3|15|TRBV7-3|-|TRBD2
CASIDGGGYTDTQYF
TGTGCCAGCATCGACGGGGGGGGGTACACAGATACGCAGTATTTT
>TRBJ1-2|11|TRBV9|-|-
CTSKQGNGYTF
TGTACCAGCAAACAGGGCAATGGCTACACCTTC
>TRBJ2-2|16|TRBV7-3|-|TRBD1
CASSPSGGLNTGELFF
TGTGCCAGCAGCCCATCAGGGGGCCTGAACACCGGGGAGCTGTTTTTT
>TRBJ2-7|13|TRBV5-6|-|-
CASSFRVSYEQYF
TGTGCCAGCAGCTTTAGGGTCTCCTACGAGCAGTACTTC
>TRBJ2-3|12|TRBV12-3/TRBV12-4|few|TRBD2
CVTSGSSDTQYF
TGTGTGACTAGCGGGAGCTCAGATACGCAGTATTTT
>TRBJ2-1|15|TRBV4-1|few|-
CASSPEIASYNEQFF
TGCGCCAGCAGCCCCGAAATAGCGAGCTACAATGAGCAGTTCTTC
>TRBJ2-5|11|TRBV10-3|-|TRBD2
CAIGLAETQYF
TGTGCCATTGGACTAGCTGAGACCCAGTACTTC
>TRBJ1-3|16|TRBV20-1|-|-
CSARDGASDTGNTIYF
TGCAGTGCTAGAGATGGGGCGAGCGACACTGGAAACACCATATATTTT
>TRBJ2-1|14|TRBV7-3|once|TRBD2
CASSSGLVRDEQFF
TGTGCCAGCAGCTCAGGACTAGTTCGTGATGAGCAGTTCTTC
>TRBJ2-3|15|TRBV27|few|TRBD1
CASSSSATGSDTQYF
TGTGCCAGCAGTTCCTCCGCGACAGGGTCAGATACGCAGTATTTT
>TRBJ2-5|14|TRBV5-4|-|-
CASSLVFAKETQYF
TGTGCCAGCAGCTTGGTTTTTGCGAAAGAGACCCAGTACTTC
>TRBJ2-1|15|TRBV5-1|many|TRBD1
CASSLGQGPMYEQFF
TGCGCCAGCAGCTTGGGACAGGGCCCTATGTATGAGCAGTTCTTC
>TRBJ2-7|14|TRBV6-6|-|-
CASIPRARPYEQYF
TGTGCCAGCATCCCCCGCGCCCGACCCTACGAGCAGTACTTC
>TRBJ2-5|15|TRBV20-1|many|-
CSARDLRQAQETQYF
TGCAGTGCTAGAGATCTAAGACAGGCTCAAGAGACCCAGTACTTC